The 5 T cell receptor beta chains below come from one sample, sequenced in a study of shared clonotypes between healthy human individuals. Profiled with immunoSEQ multiplex PCR; TCRdb holds only in-frame clones, not every one. The table lists hundreds of thousands of clones, around 72% of them singletons, with over 1.5% in the top ten. Sequencing was done on a sample of memory CD4+ T cells sorted from blood. Noted subset: CD45RA-negative fraction. Every receptor here comes from a woman between 25 and 40 years old in good health.

The chain couples TRBV6-1 to TRBJ2-7; D not resolved. The CDR3 has 12 amino acids. From germline, CDR1 is MNHNS and CDR2 SASEGT. Between the trimmed V and J ends, which lost 2 bases and 3 bases, there was a span of 5 bases. The CDR3: CASSELHYEQYF. DNA for the CDR3: TGTGCCAGCAGTGAACTCCACTACGAGCAGTACTTC.

This chain joins TRBV7-9 and TRBJ1-1, with D perhaps TRBD1 (5 bases). The V end was cut by 1 base, the J end by 7 bases, with 10 bases between. This CDR3 contains 13 residues. Per the germline V gene, CDR1 is SEHNR and CDR2 is FQNEAQ (reference sequence). CDR3 in DNA: TGTGCCAGCAGCTTAGGGGCGGGGCATGAAGCTTTCTTT. Amino acids: CASSLGAGHEAFF. The full variable domain, in which reference TRBV7-9 and TRBJ1-1 provide the parts outside the CDR3, is DTGVSQNPRHKITKRGQNVTFRCDPISEHNRLYWYRQTLGQGPEFLTYFQNEAQLEKSRLLSDRFSAERPKGSFSTLEIQRTEQGDSAMYLCASSLGAGHEAFFGQGTRLTVV.

This chain uses TRBV11-2 with TRBJ1-4, with D unclear. Per the germline V gene, CDR1 is SGHAT and CDR2 is FQNNGV. CDR3 length equals 13 residues. V was shortened by 5 bases and J by 5 bases, with 9 bases between the two germline ends. The CDR3 DNA sequence: TGTGCCAGCAGCCGGGCCGAGAATGAAAAACTGTTTTTT. Translation gives CASSRAENEKLFF.

The DNA of the CDR3 is TGTGCCACCAGCAGAGAATTGGGGTTTGTATTGCCCCAGCATTTT. Its protein is CATSRELGFVLPQHF. This chain links TRBV15 with TRBJ1-5, with D unresolved. Germline V gene lookup returns CDR1 LNHNV and CDR2 YYDKDF (reference sequence). Deletions cut 0 bases from V and 9 bases from J, with 15 bases between. The CDR3 extends over 15 amino acids.

A few counts support this clone. The chain joins TRBV28 to TRBJ1-4; D is perhaps TRBD1 (6 bases). CDR1 is MDHEN and CDR2 is SYDVKM in the germline V gene. The CDR3 totals 13 residues. V was clipped by 6 bases and J by 4 bases, with 9 bases between them. CDR3 in amino acids: CASRRGFNEKLFF. In nucleotides, the CDR3 is TGTGCCAGCAGGAGGGGGTTTAATGAAAAACTGTTTTTT.